The 32 T cell receptor beta chains below come from one sample, sequenced in a study of blood T cell repertoires in COVID-19. Libraries were prepared by immunoSEQ multiplex PCR; TCRdb keeps only in-frame clonotypes and omits some of them. The sample consists of 200,000 to 300,000 clones, 75% to 90% of them appearing once. The sample taken for sequencing was peripheral blood. The receptors come from a woman in her 40s who had recovered from COVID-19.

This clone has more than one count but fewer than ten. This rearrangement joins TRBV11-2 to TRBJ1-1; D is ambiguous. CDR3 length: 14 residues. Looked up from germline, CDR1 is SGHAT and CDR2 is FQNNGV. V gave up 5 bases and J gave up 1 base, with 11 bases separating them. CDR3 nucleotides: TGTGCCAGCAGCCCCCAAGCACCGAACACTGAAGCTTTCTTT. Its protein product is CASSPQAPNTEAFF.

The rearrangement uses TRBV5-4 and TRBJ1-2, with TRBD1 identical over 8 bases. Germline V lookup: CDR1 SGHNT, CDR2 YYREEE (reference sequence). The CDR3 contains 16 residues. Trimming took 0 bases from V and 5 from J; bases not matched to a gene: 9. The CDR3 loop reads CASSLEGGRGQYGYTF. In DNA, the CDR3 is TGTGCCAGCAGCTTGGAGGGTGGCAGGGGGCAATATGGCTACACCTTC. Combining the CDR3 with reference TRBV5-4 and TRBJ1-2 gives the whole variable domain ETGVTQSPTHLIKTRGQQVTLRCSSQSGHNTVSWYQQALGQGPQFIFQYYREEENGRGNFPPRFSGLQFPNYSSELNVNALELDDSALYLCASSLEGGRGQYGYTFGSGTRLTVV.

This clone was detected once. V and J are TRBV6-5 and TRBJ2-7, with 7 bases aligning to TRBD2. The CDR3 spans 12 residues. J was trimmed by 6 bases and V by 9 bases; bases with no gene match: 8. Germline V gives CDR1 MNHEY, CDR2 SVGAGI. The CDR3 DNA sequence: TGTGCCAGTCATTGGGGGGGTGGCGAGCAGTACTTC. Residues: CASHWGGGEQYF.

The sample holds one count of this clone. The chain carries TRBV18 and TRBJ1-1; possible D gene TRBD1, 6 bases. This CDR3 comprises 16 residues. Trimming removed 3 bases at V and 1 base at J, with 15 bases between. Germline assignment: CDR1 KGHSH and CDR2 LQKENI. This chain's CDR3 is CASSPQTQGRNTEAFF. Written as DNA, the CDR3 is TGTGCCAGCTCACCTCAAACACAGGGCAGGAACACTGAAGCTTTCTTT.

CDR3 sequence reads: CASSVLDRGSYEQYF. The CDR3 DNA reads as TGTGCCAGCAGCGTTTTGGACAGGGGATCCTACGAGCAGTACTTC. V and J are TRBV9 and TRBJ2-7; the match to TRBD1 covers 9 bases. The V segment lost 2 bases and the J segment 1 base; nucleotides outside the gene matches: 4. CDR1 is SGDLS, CDR2 YYNGEE, per germline. The CDR3 length is 15 residues.

The chain carries TRBV19 and TRBJ1-1; 10 positions agree with TRBD1. The CDR3 loop spans 18 amino acids. Germline CDR1 reads LNHDA; CDR2 reads SQIVND (reference sequence). Trimming took 3 bases from V and 5 from J; bases not matched to a gene: 15. The CDR3 DNA reads as TGTGCCAGTAGTATGGAGAGGGGACAGGGGAGATTTGGGACTGAAGCTTTCTTT. Amino acid sequence: CASSMERGQGRFGTEAFF. The entire variable domain, with the rest obtained from reference TRBV19 and TRBJ1-1, is as follows: DGGITQSPKYLFRKEGQNVTLSCEQNLNHDAMYWYRQDPGQGLRLIYYSQIVNDFQKGDIAEGYSVSREKKESFPLTVTSAQKNPTAFYLCASSMERGQGRFGTEAFFGQGTRLTVV.

The rearrangement links TRBV7-9 to TRBJ1-1, with 10 positions matching TRBD1. Germline CDR1 and CDR2: SEHNR and FQNEAQ (reference sequence). CDR3 length: 18 amino acids. V gave up 2 bases and J gave up 0 bases; unmatched junction bases: 9. CDR3 sequence: CASSLSSGTGVLNTEAFF. The CDR3, as DNA: TGTGCCAGCAGCTTAAGTTCAGGGACAGGGGTGCTGAACACTGAAGCTTTCTTT.

This chain connects TRBV3-1 (or the pseudogene TRBV3-2) to TRBJ2-1; TRBD2 is a possible D gene (5 bases). The CDR3 has 16 residues. Between the trimmed V and J ends, which lost 4 bases and 8 bases, there was a span of 21 bases. Looked up from germline, CDR1 is LGHDT and CDR2 is YNNKEL (reference sequence). The CDR3 DNA sequence: TGTGCCAGCAGCCCGAGGTCGGGGTGGGTAGGGCATGAGCAGTTCTTC. It is translated as CASSPRSGWVGHEQFF.

J is TRBJ2-2 and V is TRBV27; 12 bases align to TRBD2. J lost 7 bases, V lost 7 bases, and 10 bases had no gene match. CDR1 MNHEY and CDR2 SMNVEV come from the germline V gene (reference sequence). The CDR3 contains 16 residues. In DNA, the CDR3 is TGTGCCAGCATCGCTAGCGGGGGGGCCTGGGTCGGGGAGCTGTTTTTT. Translation: CASIASGGAWVGELFF.

The chain is built from TRBV30 and TRBJ2-7; tentative D call: TRBD2 (6 bases). The germline gives CDR1 GTSNPN, CDR2 SVGIG (reference sequence). The CDR3 totals 16 residues. With 3 bases removed from V and 1 base from J, the gap between germline ends came to 19 bases. CDR3 amino acids: CAWRGLGRKRSYEQYF. CDR3 in DNA: TGTGCCTGGAGGGGACTGGGACGTAAGAGGTCCTACGAGCAGTACTTC.

V usage is TRBV2 and J usage is TRBJ1-4; no definite D call. The V gene lost 7 bases and the J gene lost 3 bases, with 12 bases spanning the gap. The CDR3 is made up of 14 amino acids. Germline loops: CDR1 SNHLY, CDR2 FYNNEI. As DNA, the CDR3 is TGTGCCAGCAAAAGGAGTGTTGCTAATGAAAAACTGTTTTTT. Its translation is CASKRSVANEKLFF.

As for this clone: The junction departs from germline at one end; a sequencing error may be responsible. The chain is built from TRBV10-2 and TRBJ1-1, with 8 nucleotides matching TRBD1. In germline, CDR1 is WSHSY, CDR2 SAAADI. The CDR3 contains 10 residues. The CDR3 is CASMGQAVTF. As DNA, the CDR3 is TGCGCCAGCATGGGACAGGCCGTCACCTTT.

The chain couples TRBV3-1 (or the pseudogene TRBV3-2) to TRBJ2-7; D remains unclear. Trimming removed 3 bases from V and 3 bases from J, with 18 bases in between. The CDR3 covers 16 residues. From germline, CDR1 is LGHDT and CDR2 YNNKEL (reference sequence). CDR3 sequence reads: CASSHPPNGEDYEQYF. The CDR3 nucleotides read TGTGCCAGCAGCCATCCGCCCAACGGAGAAGACTACGAGCAGTACTTC.

This clone has a single count. V gene TRBV18 combines with J gene TRBJ2-7; TRBD1 matches 9 bases. V was clipped by 1 base and J by 3 bases; unmatched bases: 7. The CDR3 spans 16 residues. The germline CDR1 and CDR2 sequences are KGHSH and LQKENI. DNA of the CDR3: TGTGCCAGCTCACCACTTTCCGGGACAGGGAACTACGAGCAGTACTTC. It translates to CASSPLSGTGNYEQYF.

The chain employs TRBV10-1 and TRBJ2-1, with 7 bases fitting TRBD2. From germline, CDR1 is WNHNN and CDR2 SYGVQD (reference sequence). The length of the CDR3 is 15 residues. After removal of 4 bases from V and 5 bases from J, the junction contained 8 bases not matched to a gene. CDR3 in amino acids: CASSGPGLPNNEQFF. The CDR3 DNA is TGCGCCAGCAGTGGGCCGGGACTACCAAACAATGAGCAGTTCTTC.

This chain links TRBV19 with TRBJ1-6; 7 nucleotides agree with TRBD1. Germline CDR1 LNHDA, CDR2 SQIVND (reference sequence). Trimming cost V 5 bases and J 8 bases; bases outside gene matches: 15. The CDR3 consists of 17 residues. Here the CDR3 DNA reads TGTGCCAGTAGTCTACGGACAGGCGCAGAGGAGGATTCACCCCTCCACTTT. Amino acid sequence: CASSLRTGAEEDSPLHF. Together with reference TRBV19 and TRBJ1-6, the CDR3 gives the full variable domain: DGGITQSPKYLFRKEGQNVTLSCEQNLNHDAMYWYRQDPGQGLRLIYYSQIVNDFQKGDIAEGYSVSREKKESFPLTVTSAQKNPTAFYLCASSLRTGAEEDSPLHFGNGTRLTVT.

In nucleotides, the CDR3 is TGCGCCAGCAGCTTGTATGGAGGAATGAACACTGAAGCTTTCTTT. Amino acids: CASSLYGGMNTEAFF. The chain uses TRBV5-1 and TRBJ1-1; unclear D gene. The CDR3 has 15 amino acids. V was clipped by 1 base and J by 0 bases, with 10 bases between them. The germline V gene has CDR1 SGHRS and CDR2 YFSETQ.

The chain has TRBV6-5 and TRBJ2-5; 13 nucleotides agree with TRBD2. The ends lost 6 bases at V and 4 bases at J; junction bases unmatched: 5. In germline, CDR1 is MNHEY, CDR2 SVGAGI. The CDR3 consists of 15 residues. CDR3 nucleotides: TGTGCCAGCAGCCAACTAGCGGGGGGGCGAGAGACCCAGTACTTC. Its protein is CASSQLAGGRETQYF.

The chain couples TRBV7-9 to TRBJ2-7, with 9 nucleotides matching TRBD1. The CDR3 sequence is 14 residues long. Per germline, CDR1 SEHNR and CDR2 FQNEAQ (reference sequence). The J segment lost 1 base and the V segment lost 5 bases, leaving 3 bases of the junction unmatched. As DNA, the CDR3 is TGTGCCAGCAGCCGGACAGGGGCTTCCTACGAGCAGTACTTC. This codes for CASSRTGASYEQYF.

The chain uses TRBV13 and TRBJ2-3, with TRBD1 matching 10 bases. V was clipped by 5 bases and J by 5 bases; unmatched bases: 10. Germline V lookup: CDR1 PRHDT, CDR2 FYEKMQ (reference sequence). The CDR3 is 16 amino acids. The CDR3 coding sequence is TGTGCCAGCAGCCGCCGGGACAGGGGCTTCCTAGATACGCAGTATTTT. It translates to CASSRRDRGFLDTQYF.

The genes are TRBV9 and TRBJ1-2; 9 nucleotides agree with TRBD1. CDR1 is SGDLS, CDR2 YYNGEE, per germline. Trimming at V came to 2 bases and at J to 0 bases, leaving 5 bases not matched to a gene. The CDR3 spans 16 residues. CDR3 in DNA: TGTGCCAGCAGCGTCCGGGACAGGGAATCTAACTATGGCTACACCTTC. This translates into CASSVRDRESNYGYTF.

Only one count was recorded for this clone. The chain joins TRBV14 to TRBJ1-6, with D uncertain. Trimming removed 2 bases from V and 7 bases from J, with 18 bases in between. The CDR3 runs to 17 residues. The V gene's germline CDR1 is SGHDN and CDR2 FVKESK. This CDR3 is CASSQSPRPALNSPLHF. In DNA form, the CDR3 reads TGTGCCAGCAGCCAAAGCCCCAGGCCGGCTCTAAATTCACCCCTCCACTTT.

The chain has TRBV10-3 and TRBJ2-7; 10 positions match TRBD1. The CDR3 contains 15 residues. Germline loops: CDR1 ENHRY, CDR2 SYGVKD. The ends lost 6 bases at V and 5 bases at J; junction bases unmatched: 10. The CDR3 reads CAISYGTGVKNEQYF. The CDR3 DNA reads as TGTGCCATCAGCTACGGGACAGGGGTGAAGAACGAGCAGTACTTC.

The chain joins TRBV5-6 to TRBJ2-1; 12 nucleotides match TRBD2. The CDR3 spans 17 residues. Germline CDR1 reads SGHDT; CDR2 reads YYEEEE. V lost 3 bases and J lost 0; bases outside the gene matches: 4. CDR3 nucleotides: TGTGCCAGCAGCTCAGGACTAGCGGGGTTCTCCTACAATGAGCAGTTCTTC. This sequence encodes CASSSGLAGFSYNEQFF.

The chain uses TRBV9 and TRBJ1-2; D may be TRBD1 (5 bases). V was cut by 2 bases and J by 8 bases, with 22 bases left in between. CDR3 length equals 16 residues. Per germline, CDR1 SGDLS and CDR2 YYNGEE. The CDR3 reads CASSVTGVGPERGYTF. The CDR3 DNA reads as TGTGCCAGCAGCGTGACGGGGGTCGGCCCGGAAAGGGGCTACACCTTC.

The CDR3 spells CACPGDRNYGYTF. DNA for the CDR3: TGTGCCTGCCCCGGGGATCGGAACTATGGCTACACCTTC. The chain recombines TRBV30 with TRBJ1-2, with unresolved D. This CDR3 has 13 residues. Trimming pared 6 bases from V and 2 bases from J, leaving 13 bases between. Germline assignment: CDR1 GTSNPN and CDR2 SVGIG (reference sequence).

The chain couples TRBV4-1 to TRBJ1-3, with a tentative D call TRBD1 (6 bases). The V end lost 4 bases, the J end lost 0 bases, and 10 bases lay between the germline ends. This CDR3 is 15 amino acids long. The V gene's germline CDR1 is MGHRA and CDR2 YSYEKL. CDR3 in DNA: TGCGCCAGCAGCCGCAGGGGAATCTCTGGAAACACCATATATTTT. This gives the protein CASSRRGISGNTIYF.

This chain links TRBV10-3 with TRBJ2-3; D might be TRBD2 (5 bases). The germline V and J ends were trimmed by 0 bases and 0 bases, with 10 bases remaining between them. The CDR3 spans 16 residues. Germline values: CDR1 ENHRY, CDR2 SYGVKD. The DNA for the CDR3 is TGTGCCATCAGTGAGTCTTCGGGGTCTAGCACAGATACGCAGTATTTT. Protein sequence: CAISESSGSSTDTQYF.

V gene TRBV14 combines with J gene TRBJ2-7, with D perhaps matching TRBD2 (6 bases). The length of the CDR3 is 16 residues. The germline V gene has CDR1 SGHDN and CDR2 FVKESK. V was pared by 1 base and J by 6 bases, with 19 bases between. The CDR3 here is CASSQVWASGRSEQYF. The CDR3 nucleotides are TGTGCCAGCAGCCAAGTCTGGGCCAGCGGGCGATCCGAGCAGTACTTC.

This chain connects TRBV6-2 or TRBV6-3 to TRBJ2-7, with TRBD2 identical over 8 bases. The germline CDR1 and CDR2 sequences are MNHEY and SVGEGT. Trimming cost V 5 bases and J 4 bases; bases outside gene matches: 4. This CDR3 spans 13 amino acids. The CDR3 DNA follows: TGTGCCAGCAGTGGGGGGACTAGTTACGAGCAGTACTTC. Its protein product is CASSGGTSYEQYF.

The chain joins TRBV27 to TRBJ1-2, with 12 positions matching TRBD1. Losses at the gene ends were 0 bases for V and 3 bases for J; bases not matched to a gene: 8. CDR1 and CDR2 from the germline V gene are MNHEY and SMNVEV (reference sequence). This CDR3 is built from 18 residues. DNA for the CDR3: TGTGCCAGCAGTTTATCACCGGGACAGGGGGCCCCCTACTATGGCTACACCTTC. Translated: CASSLSPGQGAPYYGYTF.

The chain couples TRBV7-9 to TRBJ2-3; tentatively, D is TRBD1 (6 bases). The CDR3 has 14 amino acids. In germline, CDR1 is SEHNR, CDR2 FQNEAQ (reference sequence). V was cut by 5 bases and J by 5 bases, with 14 bases left in between. CDR3 protein: CASSPQGEVDTQYF. For the CDR3, the DNA is TGTGCCAGCAGCCCACAGGGCGAGGTAGATACGCAGTATTTT.